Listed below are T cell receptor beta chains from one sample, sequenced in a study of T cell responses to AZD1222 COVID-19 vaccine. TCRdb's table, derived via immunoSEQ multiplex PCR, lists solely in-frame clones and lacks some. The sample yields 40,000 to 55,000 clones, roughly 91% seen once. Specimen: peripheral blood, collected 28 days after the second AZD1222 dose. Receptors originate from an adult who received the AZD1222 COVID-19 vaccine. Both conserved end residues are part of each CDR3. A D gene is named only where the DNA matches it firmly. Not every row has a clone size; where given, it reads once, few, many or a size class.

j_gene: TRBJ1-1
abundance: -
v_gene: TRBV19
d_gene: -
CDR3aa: CASSISLLGNTEAFF
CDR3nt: TGTGCCAGTAGTATTAGCCTCCTCGGGAACACTGAAGCTTTCTTT

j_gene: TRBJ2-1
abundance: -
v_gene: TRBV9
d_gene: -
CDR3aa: CASSAGQNAYNEQFF
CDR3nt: TGTGCCAGCAGCGCAGGACAGAACGCCTACAATGAGCAGTTCTTC

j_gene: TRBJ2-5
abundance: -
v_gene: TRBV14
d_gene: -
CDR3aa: CASSKQGFQETQYF
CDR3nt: TGTGCCAGCAGCAAACAGGGTTTCCAAGAGACCCAGTACTTC

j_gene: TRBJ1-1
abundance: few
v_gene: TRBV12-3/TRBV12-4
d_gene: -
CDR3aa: CASSLGGEAFF
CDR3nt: TGTGCCAGCAGTTTAGGTGGTGAAGCTTTCTTT

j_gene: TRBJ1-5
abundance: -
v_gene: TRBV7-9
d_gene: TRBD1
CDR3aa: CASSPDRGSNQPQHF
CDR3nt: TGTGCCAGCAGCCCCGACAGGGGAAGCAATCAGCCCCAGCATTTT

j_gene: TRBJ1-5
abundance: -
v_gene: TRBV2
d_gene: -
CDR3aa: CASSDLSDLLNGQPQHF
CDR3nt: TGTGCCAGCAGTGACCTGTCCGATTTGTTAAATGGTCAGCCCCAGCATTTT

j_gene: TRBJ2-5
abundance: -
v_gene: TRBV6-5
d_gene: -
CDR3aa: CASSYAGKETQYF
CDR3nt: TGTGCCAGCAGTTACGCAGGGAAAGAGACCCAGTACTTC

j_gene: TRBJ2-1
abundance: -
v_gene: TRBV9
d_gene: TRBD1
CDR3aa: CASSVVAGGSEQFF
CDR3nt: TGTGCCAGCAGCGTAGTGGCAGGGGGATCTGAGCAGTTCTTC

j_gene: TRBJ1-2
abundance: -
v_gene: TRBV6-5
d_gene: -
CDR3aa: CASSYSGAQTGYTF
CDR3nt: TGTGCCAGCAGTTACTCGGGAGCACAGACTGGCTACACCTTC

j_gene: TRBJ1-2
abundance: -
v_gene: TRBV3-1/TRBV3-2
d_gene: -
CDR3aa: CASRATTGNYGYTF
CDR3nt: TGTGCCAGCAGGGCGACCACGGGTAACTATGGCTACACCTTC

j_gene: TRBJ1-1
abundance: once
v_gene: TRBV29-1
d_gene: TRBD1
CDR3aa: CSVRDRGGTEAFF
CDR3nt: TGCAGCGTCCGGGACAGGGGGGGGACTGAAGCTTTCTTT

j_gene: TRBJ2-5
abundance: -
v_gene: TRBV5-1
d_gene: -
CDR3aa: CASSLEPGGAQETQYF
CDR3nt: TGCGCCAGCAGCTTGGAGCCCGGCGGGGCCCAAGAGACCCAGTACTTC

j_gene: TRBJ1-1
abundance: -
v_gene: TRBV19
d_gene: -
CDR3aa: CASNRRETTEAFF
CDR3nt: TGTGCCAGTAACCGCAGGGAAACCACTGAAGCTTTCTTT

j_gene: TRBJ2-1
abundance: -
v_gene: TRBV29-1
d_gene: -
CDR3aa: CSVEGQGFF
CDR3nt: TGCAGCGTTGAAGGGCAGGGCTTCTTC

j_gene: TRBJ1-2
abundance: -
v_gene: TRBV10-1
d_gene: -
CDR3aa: CASSENRAYGYTF
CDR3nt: TGCGCCAGCAGTGAGAACAGGGCCTATGGCTACACCTTC

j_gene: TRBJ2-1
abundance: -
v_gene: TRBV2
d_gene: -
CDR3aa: CASSLSSDNEQFF
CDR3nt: TGTGCCAGCTCTTTGTCTAGTGACAATGAGCAGTTCTTC

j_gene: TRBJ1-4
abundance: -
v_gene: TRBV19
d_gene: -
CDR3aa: CASSINAASLFF
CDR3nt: TGTGCCAGTAGTATAAATGCGGCATCTCTGTTTTTT

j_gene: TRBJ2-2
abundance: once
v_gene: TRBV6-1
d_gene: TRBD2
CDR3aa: CASREAGGNTGELFF
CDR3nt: TGTGCCAGCAGGGAAGCGGGGGGGAACACCGGGGAGCTGTTTTTT

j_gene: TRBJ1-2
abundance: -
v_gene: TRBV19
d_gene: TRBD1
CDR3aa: CASDPGQGPNIYGYTF
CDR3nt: TGTGCCAGTGATCCGGGACAGGGCCCGAACATCTATGGCTACACCTTC

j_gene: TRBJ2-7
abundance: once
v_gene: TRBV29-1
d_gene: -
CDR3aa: CSAQGGSEQYF
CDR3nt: TGCAGCGCCCAGGGGGGGTCCGAGCAGTACTTC

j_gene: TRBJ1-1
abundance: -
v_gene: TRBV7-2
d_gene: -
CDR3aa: CASSYTGTPIFTEAFF
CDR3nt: TGTGCCAGCAGCTATACCGGGACACCGATTTTCACTGAAGCTTTCTTT

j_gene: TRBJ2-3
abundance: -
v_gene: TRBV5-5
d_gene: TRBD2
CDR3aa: CASSTFSGGRTDTQYF
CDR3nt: TGTGCCAGCAGCACCTTCAGCGGGGGGCGCACAGATACGCAGTATTTT

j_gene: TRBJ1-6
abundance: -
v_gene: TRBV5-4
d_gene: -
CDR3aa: CASSALLSSYNSPLHF
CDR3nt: TGTGCCAGCAGCGCATTACTGAGCTCCTATAATTCACCCCTCCACTTT

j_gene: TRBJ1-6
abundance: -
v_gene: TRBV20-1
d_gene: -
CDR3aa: CSASKDRTSPLHF
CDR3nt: TGCAGTGCTAGTAAAGACAGGACTTCACCCCTCCACTTT

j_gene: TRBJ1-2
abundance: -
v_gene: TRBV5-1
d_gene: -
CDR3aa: CASSLEGRYGYTF
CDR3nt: TGCGCCAGCAGCTTGGAGGGAAGGTATGGCTACACCTTC

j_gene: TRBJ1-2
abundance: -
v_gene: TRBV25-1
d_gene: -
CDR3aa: CASSLGSLYYGYTF
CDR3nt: TGTGCCAGCAGCCTGGGGTCCTTGTACTATGGCTACACCTTC

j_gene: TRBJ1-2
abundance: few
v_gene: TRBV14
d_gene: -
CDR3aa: CASSQERGGYTF
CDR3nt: TGTGCCAGCAGCCAAGAGAGGGGCGGCTACACCTTC

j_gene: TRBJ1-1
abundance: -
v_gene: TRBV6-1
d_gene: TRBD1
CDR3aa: CASSGTGGRSTEAFF
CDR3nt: TGTGCCAGCAGCGGGACAGGGGGGAGGAGCACTGAAGCTTTCTTT

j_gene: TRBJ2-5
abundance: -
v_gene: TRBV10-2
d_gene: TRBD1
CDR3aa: CASSRTGQETQYF
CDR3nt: TGCGCCAGCAGTCGGACAGGGCAAGAGACCCAGTACTTC

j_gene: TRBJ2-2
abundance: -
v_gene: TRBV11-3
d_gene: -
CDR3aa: CASSPKGAGELFF
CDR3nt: TGTGCCAGCAGCCCCAAAGGGGCCGGGGAGCTGTTTTTT

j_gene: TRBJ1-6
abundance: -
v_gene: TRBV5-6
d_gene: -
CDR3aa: CASSLGGGYNSPLHF
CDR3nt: TGTGCCAGCAGCTTGGGTGGGGGCTATAATTCACCCCTCCACTTT

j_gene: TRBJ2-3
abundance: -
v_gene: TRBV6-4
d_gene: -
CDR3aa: CASSERQGPTDTQYF
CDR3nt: TGTGCCAGCAGTGAACGGCAGGGGCCTACAGATACGCAGTATTTT

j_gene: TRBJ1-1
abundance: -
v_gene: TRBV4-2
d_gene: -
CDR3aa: CASSQGGFEAFF
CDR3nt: TGTGCCAGCAGCCAAGGTGGATTTGAAGCTTTCTTT

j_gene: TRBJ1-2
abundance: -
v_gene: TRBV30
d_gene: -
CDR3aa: CAWRLSGASRGYTF
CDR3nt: TGTGCCTGGAGACTTTCGGGAGCGAGCCGGGGCTACACCTTC

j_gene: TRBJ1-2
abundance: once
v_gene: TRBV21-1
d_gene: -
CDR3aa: CASSIYGYTF
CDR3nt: TGTGCCAGCAGCATCTATGGCTACACCTTC

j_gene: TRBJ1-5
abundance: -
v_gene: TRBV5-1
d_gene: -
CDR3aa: CASSVEGNQPQHF
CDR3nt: TGCGCCAGCAGCGTGGAGGGCAATCAGCCCCAGCATTTT

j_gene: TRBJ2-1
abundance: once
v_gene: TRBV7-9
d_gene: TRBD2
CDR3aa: CASSLERDFNEQFF
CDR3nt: TGTGCCAGCAGCCTGGAGCGGGATTTCAATGAGCAGTTCTTC